This passage covers 8 T cell receptor beta chains from one sample sequenced in a study of T cell responses to AZD1222 COVID-19 vaccine. Data came from immunoSEQ multiplex PCR; TCRdb stores just in-frame clones and leaves some out. The sample lists 150,000 to 200,000 clones, over 80% seen once, with less than 11% in the top ten. This specimen was peripheral blood, taken on day 0 of AZD1222 vaccination. Source of these receptors: an adult in good health.

The chain employs TRBV6-5 and TRBJ1-4; D is perhaps TRBD1 (5 bases). This CDR3 has 14 amino acids. The V and J ends lost 0 bases and 3 bases respectively, with 5 bases between them. The germline CDR1 and CDR2 sequences are MNHEY and SVGAGI. The CDR3 DNA is TGTGCCAGCAGTTACTCGGGGCCTAATGAAAAACTGTTTTTT. It translates to CASSYSGPNEKLFF.

This rearrangement joins TRBV28 to TRBJ1-1, with 7 positions matching TRBD1. Unmatched junction bases numbered 17, after V lost 4 bases and J lost 0 bases. Germline V CDR1 and CDR2: MDHEN, SYDVKM. CDR3 length: 19 residues. This chain's CDR3 is CASSSVVNRGHTMNTEAFF. In nucleotides, the CDR3 is TGTGCCAGCAGTTCGGTGGTCAACAGGGGACATACCATGAACACTGAAGCTTTCTTT.

CDR3 region: CASSLGFGATNEKLFF. The CDR3 DNA reads as TGTGCCAGCAGCCTCGGGTTTGGCGCAACTAATGAAAAACTGTTTTTT. V gene TRBV11-2 combines with J gene TRBJ1-4; D unresolved. V was pared by 5 bases and J by 0 bases, with 13 bases between. Germline CDR1 SGHAT, CDR2 FQNNGV. There are 16 residues in the CDR3.

The rearrangement links TRBV7-2 to TRBJ1-2, with a tentative D call TRBD1 (5 bases). Germline loops: CDR1 SGHTA, CDR2 FQGNSA. The CDR3 has 12 amino acids. Trimming stripped 4 bases from V and 10 bases from J, with 13 bases between. This chain's CDR3 is CASSYSRQHYTF. CDR3 bases: TGTGCCAGCAGCTATTCCCGACAGCACTACACCTTC.

V usage is TRBV6-2 or TRBV6-3 and J usage is TRBJ1-2, with D maybe TRBD1 (6 bases). Germline CDR1 MNHEY, CDR2 SVGEGT. This CDR3 has 18 amino acids. Trimming took off 1 base at V and 4 bases at J, with 22 bases between the two ends. CDR3 residues: CASSYWKDRPVRFYGYTF. The CDR3 DNA follows: TGTGCCAGCAGTTACTGGAAAGACAGGCCGGTTCGGTTCTATGGCTACACCTTC.

CDR3 loop: CATSDTLVKTQYF. In nucleotides, the CDR3 is TGTGCCACCTCAGATACTTTGGTCAAGACCCAGTACTTC. This chain links TRBV6-5 with TRBJ2-5; D not resolved. Trimming shortened V by 10 bases and J by 6 bases, and 18 bases separated the two germline ends. CDR3 size: 13 residues. Germline CDR1 reads MNHEY; CDR2 reads SVGAGI.

The chain employs TRBV27 and TRBJ2-1; 10 bases line up with TRBD1. J lost 4 bases, V lost 6 bases, and 6 bases had no gene match. There are 15 residues in the CDR3. The V gene's germline CDR1 is MNHEY and CDR2 SMNVEV (reference sequence). As DNA, the CDR3 is TGTGCCAGCAGGGGACAGGGGCTGAGGTACAATGAGCAGTTCTTC. This sequence encodes CASRGQGLRYNEQFF.

The chain employs TRBV2 and TRBJ2-1, with no clear D. V lost 4 bases and J 9 bases, leaving 10 bases between the germline ends. This CDR3 region has 12 residues. CDR1 is SNHLY, CDR2 FYNNEI, per germline. CDR3 coding DNA: TGTGCCAGCAGTGTTCATCACGGTGAGCAGTTCTTC. Amino acids: CASSVHHGEQFF.